Each of the 13 T cell receptor beta chains below was sequenced from the same sample in a study of Ad26.COV2.S vaccination and SARS-CoV-2 variants. The treatment here: over 15 received Ad26.COV2.S at low or high dose, single or two shots; about five received placebo; per-sample allocation not given. Sampling occurred on day 63 after the first vaccine or placebo injection. The protocol was immunoSEQ multiplex PCR, while the TCRdb copy is restricted to in-frame clones and leaves out a portion. The sample consists of 350,000 to 550,000 clones, roughly nine tenths of them appearing once. Sequenced here: peripheral blood, sampled in a trial of Ad26.COV2.S vaccine versus placebo. Receptor source: a person aged 18-65 years who received the Ad26.COV2.S COVID-19 vaccine or a placebo.

The V gene is TRBV7-2, the J gene TRBJ2-1; the D is unclear. The CDR3 is 13 residues long. The V end was cut by 1 base, the J end by 8 bases, with 9 bases between. From germline, CDR1 is SGHTA and CDR2 FQGNSA. Here the CDR3 reads CASSLVRKDEQFF. The CDR3 region has the DNA TGTGCCAGCAGCTTAGTAAGAAAAGATGAGCAGTTCTTC.

The chain links TRBV5-1 to TRBJ1-5; D perhaps matches TRBD1 (5 bases). Trimming removed 4 bases at V and 3 bases at J, with 17 bases between. The CDR3 consists of 16 residues. CDR1 is SGHRS and CDR2 is YFSETQ in the germline V gene. The DNA of the CDR3 is TGCGCCAGCAGCCTGTCCCCCCGGGGCCCCAATCAGCCCCAGCATTTT. It translates to CASSLSPRGPNQPQHF.

The rearrangement uses TRBV6-1 and TRBJ1-3, with D unclear. The CDR3 contains 16 residues. V gave up 1 base and J gave up 0 bases, with 10 bases separating them. Germline CDR1 MNHNS, CDR2 SASEGT. The CDR3 nucleotides read TGTGCCAGCAGTGAAGGAGGGAGTCTCTCTGGAAACACCATATATTTT. Translated, it gives CASSEGGSLSGNTIYF.

The V call is TRBV2, the J call TRBJ1-2; D remains ambiguous. This CDR3 region has 13 residues. Per the germline V gene, CDR1 is SNHLY and CDR2 is FYNNEI. Trimming left V 8 bases short and J 4 bases short, with 14 bases between. The CDR3 DNA reads TGTGCCAGCGTTCTAACGGAGGTCTATGGCTACACCTTC. Translated, it gives CASVLTEVYGYTF. The full variable domain, with the rest looked up from reference TRBV2 and TRBJ1-2, is EPEVTQTPSHQVTQMGQEVILRCVPISNHLYFYWYRQILGQKVEFLVSFYNNEISEKSEIFDDQFSVERPDGSNFTLKIRSTKLEDSAMYFCASVLTEVYGYTFGSGTRLTVV.

This clone was recorded once. The chain has TRBV9 and TRBJ1-2, with D perhaps matching TRBD1 (5 bases). V was clipped by 0 bases and J by 6 bases, with 12 bases between them. The CDR3 length is 14 residues. CDR1 and CDR2 (germline): SGDLS, YYNGEE. Here the CDR3 DNA reads TGTGCCAGCAGCGTAGAGCCCAGGGACCATGGCTACACCTTC. Amino acids: CASSVEPRDHGYTF.

The chain uses TRBV7-2 and TRBJ2-1, with 8 bases lining up with TRBD2. V was pared by 3 bases and J by 4 bases, with 2 bases of the junction left unmatched. Germline assignment: CDR1 SGHTA and CDR2 FQGNSA. This CDR3 spans 14 amino acids. CDR3 protein: CASSFTSGYNEQFF. The CDR3 region has the DNA TGTGCCAGCAGCTTCACTAGCGGTTACAATGAGCAGTTCTTC.

The J gene is TRBJ1-1, the V gene TRBV7-8; D gene unclear. The CDR3 contains 14 residues. The V end lost 4 bases, the J end lost 1 base, and 10 bases lay between the germline ends. Germline CDR1 and CDR2: SGHVS and FQNEAQ. The CDR3 nucleotides read TGTGCCAGCAGCTACGACCCGAAGAACACTGAAGCTTTCTTT. Translated: CASSYDPKNTEAFF.

The genes are TRBV14 and TRBJ2-2; D gene uncertain. Trimming took 0 bases from V and 7 from J, leaving 12 bases between them. Looked up from germline, CDR1 is SGHDN and CDR2 is FVKESK. The CDR3 is made up of 15 amino acids. The CDR3, as DNA: TGTGCCAGCAGCCAAGATCTGGGAATATTCGGGGAGCTGTTTTTT. As protein: CASSQDLGIFGELFF.

This chain links TRBV28 with TRBJ2-2, with a weak D call TRBD2 (6 bases). This CDR3 spans 16 amino acids. Germline loops: CDR1 MDHEN, CDR2 SYDVKM. V lost 3 bases and J lost 5, with 16 bases in between. In DNA form, the CDR3 reads TGTGCCAGCAGTTTTATGGACGGGGAGGTAACCGGGGAGCTGTTTTTT. Translating gives CASSFMDGEVTGELFF.

The J gene is TRBJ2-1, the V gene TRBV9; TRBD2 matches at 10 bases. The V gene's germline CDR1 is SGDLS and CDR2 YYNGEE. Germline trimming cut 3 bases from V and 4 bases from J; bases unmatched to any gene: 4. The CDR3 is 15 amino acids. CDR3 amino acids: CASSASGSWYNEQFF. The CDR3, as DNA: TGTGCCAGCAGCGCTAGCGGGAGTTGGTACAATGAGCAGTTCTTC. Combining the CDR3 with reference TRBV9 and TRBJ2-1 gives the whole variable domain DSGVTQTPKHLITATGQRVTLRCSPRSGDLSVYWYQQSLDQGLQFLIQYYNGEERAKGNILERFSAQQFPDLHSELNLSSLELGDSALYFCASSASGSWYNEQFFGPGTRLTVL.

Note on this clone: The sample has other DNA sequences that encode this CDR3 too. The chain links TRBV28 to TRBJ2-3; no definite D call. Trimming removed 3 bases at V and 0 bases at J, with 7 bases between. From germline, CDR1 is MDHEN and CDR2 SYDVKM. The CDR3 is made up of 14 amino acids. CDR3: CASSLALSTDTQYF. CDR3 DNA: TGTGCCAGCAGTTTGGCCCTGAGCACAGATACGCAGTATTTT.

Here the CDR3 reads CASSGQGDTEAFF. The DNA of the CDR3 is TGTGCCAGCTCCGGACAGGGCGACACTGAAGCTTTCTTT. The chain uses TRBV18 and TRBJ1-1; 8 bases match TRBD1. Germline V CDR1 and CDR2: KGHSH, LQKENI. V was pared by 6 bases and J by 3 bases, with 3 bases of the junction left unmatched. The CDR3 runs 13 residues.

The chain carries TRBV24-1 and TRBJ2-5; 9 bases align to TRBD2. This CDR3 comprises 17 residues. After removal of 4 bases from V and 3 bases from J, the junction contained 11 bases not matched to a gene. CDR1 and CDR2 from the germline V gene are KGHDR and SFDVKD. The CDR3: CATSDPRGGRAEETQYF. In nucleotides, the CDR3 is TGTGCCACCAGTGACCCTAGGGGCGGGAGGGCCGAAGAGACCCAGTACTTC.